This T cell receptor (beta chain) was retrieved from a study of early T cells in non-severe SARS-CoV-2 infection. After removal of 0 bases from V and 8 bases from J, the junction contained 12 bases not matched to a gene. The CDR3 sequence is 16 residues long. In germline, CDR1 is DFQATT, CDR2 SNEGSKA (reference sequence). Using its own MiXCR run on the 5' RACE reads, TCRdb lists one record per CDR3 protein. The data hold roughly 24,000 distinct CDR3 sequences, with 4.5% to 5% observed a single time. This clonotype was counted only a few times. Sequencing was performed on whole blood. The genes are TRBV20-1 and TRBJ2-3; TRBD2 agrees at 9 bases. This TCR was recovered from an adult who was a healthcare worker with PCR-confirmed SARS-CoV-2 infection or an uninfected control (not recorded which). The DNA for the CDR3 is TGCAGTGCTAGAGAGGAGACTAGCGGCCCCTTCGGTACGCAGTATTTT. This translates into CSAREETSGPFGTQYF.